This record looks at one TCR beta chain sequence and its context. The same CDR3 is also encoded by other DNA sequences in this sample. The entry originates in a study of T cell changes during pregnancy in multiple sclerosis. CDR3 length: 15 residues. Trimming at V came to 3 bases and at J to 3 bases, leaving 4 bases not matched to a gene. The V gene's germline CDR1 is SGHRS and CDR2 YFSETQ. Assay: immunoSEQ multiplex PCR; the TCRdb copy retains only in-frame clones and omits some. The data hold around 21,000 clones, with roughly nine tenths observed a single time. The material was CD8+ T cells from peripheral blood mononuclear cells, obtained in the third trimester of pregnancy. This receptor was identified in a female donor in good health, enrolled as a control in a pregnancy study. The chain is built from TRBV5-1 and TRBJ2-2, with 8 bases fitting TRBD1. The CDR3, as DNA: TGCGCCAGCAGCTCCGGGACAGGATACACCGGGGAGCTGTTTTTT. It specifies CASSSGTGYTGELFF.